These 12 T cell receptor delta chains came from one sample sequenced in a study of gammadelta T cells in human blood. TCRdb reapplied CATT to the RT-PCR reads. This table holds 1,800 or so delta-chain clones, 8% to 9% found once. What was sequenced was non-Vgamma9Vdelta2 gamma-delta T cells from infant blood. Receptor source: a human donor.

The chain recombines TRDV1 with TRDJ2, with a possible D match to TRDD3 (8 bases). Trimming took off 3 bases at V and 0 bases at J, with 32 bases between the two ends. Per the germline V gene, CDR1 is TSWWSYY and CDR2 is QGS. This CDR3 contains 23 residues. The CDR3 DNA reads as TGTGCTCTTGGGGACCGGACTTCTTCCTTTCCTACTGGGGGTACAGCTTTGACAGCACAACTCTTCTTT. Protein product: CALGDRTSSFPTGGTALTAQLFF.

The V and J genes are TRDV3 and TRDJ1; 10 bases map to TRDD3. This CDR3 is built from 13 residues. The V segment lost 0 bases and the J segment 4 bases; nucleotides outside the gene matches: 2. Germline assignment: CDR1 TVYSNPD and CDR2 GDNSRS (reference sequence). The CDR3 DNA sequence: TGTGCCTTTAGGGGGGGGATACGCGATAAACTCATCTTT. Translation: CAFRGGIRDKLIF.

The rearrangement links TRDV1 to TRDJ1, with TRDD3 matching over 9 bases. CDR3 length: 19 amino acids. The germline V gene has CDR1 TSWWSYY and CDR2 QGS. The V segment lost 4 bases and the J segment 3 bases; nucleotides outside the gene matches: 18. The DNA of the CDR3 is TGTGCTCTTGGGGGCCGATGGTACTGGGGGACCTTCGGGTCCGATAAACTCATCTTT. Its translation: CALGGRWYWGTFGSDKLIF.

A word on this clone: This may come from a read error, since a much larger clone is one base off. The chain combines TRDV1 with TRDJ1; 12 nucleotides line up with TRDD3. V was pared by 1 base and J by 0 bases, with 30 bases of the junction left unmatched. Germline assignment: CDR1 TSWWSYY and CDR2 QGS. This CDR3 is built from 26 residues. CDR3 DNA: TGTGCTCTTGGGGAACGGCCCCTTCCTATACACATCCTCTGGGGGATACGCGTATCCCACACCGATAAACTCATCTTT. Translation: CALGERPLPIHILWGIRVSHTDKLIF.

This chain uses TRDV1 with TRDJ1, with TRDD3 matching 9 bases. The junction had 12 bases not matched to a gene; V was cut back by 3 bases and J by 4 bases. CDR1 and CDR2 (germline): TSWWSYY, QGS. This CDR3 spans 17 amino acids. The CDR3 nucleotides are TGTGCTCTTGGGGATCCTCTAGGGGATACGCGGCACGATAAACTCATCTTT. Its translation: CALGDPLGDTRHDKLIF.

In this sample, this clone turned up a few times. The chain recombines TRDV3 with TRDJ1; the match to TRDD3 covers 13 bases. Unmatched junction bases numbered 25, after V lost 2 bases and J lost 10 bases. Germline V gene lookup returns CDR1 TVYSNPD and CDR2 GDNSRS (reference sequence). The CDR3 is 19 amino acids. The CDR3 region has the DNA TGTGCCTTTGAAGCCTTCCTACACCTACTGGGGGATACGACGGGACGACTCATCTTT. Encoded protein: CAFEAFLHLLGDTTGRLIF.

This clone is medium-sized (0.01 to 0.1%). The chain couples TRAV38-2/DV8 to TRDJ1; 11 nucleotides agree with TRDD3. CDR1 TSESDYY and CDR2 QEAYKQQN come from the germline V gene. Trimming took 0 bases from V and 1 from J; bases not matched to a gene: 20. The CDR3 runs 22 residues. The CDR3 loop is CAYRSAPIRYPWGIRSTDKLIF. The CDR3, as DNA: TGTGCTTATAGGAGCGCACCTATCCGATACCCTTGGGGGATACGCTCCACCGATAAACTCATCTTT.

A few counts support this clone. Possible read error: a much larger clone is one base away. Within the sample, other DNA sequences also encode this same CDR3. The rearrangement joins TRAV38-2/DV8 to TRDJ1; 8 positions agree with TRDD3. Unmatched junction bases numbered 18, after V lost 2 bases and J lost 0 bases. The CDR3 has 20 residues. Germline V CDR1 and CDR2: TSESDYY, QEAYKQQN. CDR3 in amino acids: CAYRRVLRGYSWMYTDKLIF. CDR3 in DNA: TGTGCTTATAGGAGGGTACTACGGGGATACTCGTGGATGTACACCGATAAACTCATCTTT.

This clone is large. The chain is built from TRDV1 and TRDJ1, with 10 bases lining up with TRDD3. J gave up 4 bases and V 7 bases, and 18 bases lay outside the gene matches. Germline loops: CDR1 TSWWSYY, CDR2 QGS. The CDR3 sequence is 18 residues long. The DNA for the CDR3 is TGTGCTCTTGCCGCGGTACTTCCCCACCACTGGGGGATCGATAAACTCATCTTT. Residues: CALAAVLPHHWGIDKLIF.

This clone is medium-sized in the sample. The chain links TRDV1 to TRDJ1; TRDD3 aligns across 12 bases. CDR3 length: 19 amino acids. Per germline, CDR1 TSWWSYY and CDR2 QGS. V gave up 1 base and J gave up 10 bases; unmatched junction bases: 19. The CDR3 loop reads CALGEPSFPLYWGIQGLIF. CDR3 DNA sequence: TGTGCTCTTGGGGAACCCTCTTTTCCCTTGTACTGGGGGATACAGGGACTCATCTTT.

This clone has more than one count but fewer than ten. This chain uses TRAV29/DV5 with TRDJ1, with 12 bases fitting TRDD3. The CDR3 loop spans 24 amino acids. Germline V lookup: CDR1 NSMFDY, CDR2 ISSIKDK. The J segment lost 0 bases and the V segment lost 2 bases, leaving 29 bases of the junction unmatched. In DNA form, the CDR3 reads TGTGCAGCAAGGGACCTTCCCACCTCGCTAGTACTGGGGGATACCCCTTGTTACACCGATAAACTCATCTTT. Protein product: CAARDLPTSLVLGDTPCYTDKLIF.

The V call is TRDV1, the J call TRDJ1; TRDD2 matches at 9 bases. Germline V gene lookup returns CDR1 TSWWSYY and CDR2 QGS. J was trimmed by 9 bases and V by 9 bases; bases with no gene match: 17. The CDR3 has 15 residues. The CDR3 protein is CALFLPTRRIGQLIF. The CDR3 region has the DNA TGTGCTCTCTTCCTTCCTACGAGGAGGATAGGGCAACTCATCTTT.